Below, one T cell receptor (beta chain) is given with its context. The target antigen is unknown. This specimen belongs to a study of cytomegalovirus exposure and HLA in healthy donors. Study-level points and caveats: In vitro confirmation showed a few CMV-associated chains to be CMV antigen specific. There were around 160 TCR beta chains listed as cytomegalovirus-associated. It was only CMV serostatus that was available as immune exposure information.

The V and J ends lost 6 bases and 0 bases respectively, with 10 bases between them. There are 14 residues in the CDR3. Germline assignment: CDR1 SGHRS and CDR2 YFSETQ. A multiplex PCR was run with 60 Vbeta primers and 13 Jbeta primers. Sequenced by immunoSEQ multiplex PCR; TCRdb stores in-frame clones only, minus some. The data contain 200,000 or so clones, 75% to 90% of them singletons. The sample consisted of PBMCs. This sequence originates from a woman aged 40 to 50 in good health and CMV-seronegative. The V and J genes are TRBV5-1 and TRBJ2-4; a possible D gene is TRBD2 (6 bases). This CDR3 is CASMGDLAKNIQYF. The CDR3 nucleotides read TGCGCCAGCATGGGGGACTTAGCCAAAAACATTCAGTACTTC.